Given below is one T cell receptor (beta chain) in context. Its antigen is unknown. This specimen belongs to a study of beta chain features in type 1 diabetes. Broader study findings: Patients with type 1 diabetes carried fewer insertions and had more deletions at their VDJ junctions. All four CD4+ subsets of Type 1 diabetes patients contained TCRB CDR3s that were moderately but significantly shorter.

Of the isolated RNA, all was reverse transcribed, and so the sequenced material was expressed TCRB transcripts. Assay used: immunoSEQ multiplex PCR; TCRdb lists only in-frame clones, some missing. The sample holds 630,000 or so clones, over 11% seen once. J was trimmed by 2 bases and V by 2 bases; bases with no gene match: 4. Germline CDR1 and CDR2: SGHNT and YYREEE (reference sequence). There are 15 residues in the CDR3. J is TRBJ2-1 and V is TRBV5-4; 7 nucleotides agree with TRBD1. The sequenced sample was naive CD4+ T cells from blood. The source of this sequence is a man younger than 35 with type 1 diabetes. The DNA of the CDR3 is TGTGCCAGCAGCTTAACAGGGGACCCCTACAATGAGCAGTTCTTC. Protein: CASSLTGDPYNEQFF.